This T cell receptor beta chain came from a study of CD8 T cells in Susac syndrome. Study context: Among the Susac syndrome patients who underwent sequencing, about 6 had clinically active disease, while roughly 8 of them were in remission.

When the RNA was reverse transcribed, random hexamers were used with an input of about 0.45 to 1 ug. TCRdb re-called the immunoSEQ multiplex PCR reads with MiXCR, one entry per CDR3 protein. The sample lists roughly 250,000 distinct CDR3 sequences, 90% to 96% seen once, with approximately 0.1% in the top ten. The CDR3 consists of 13 residues. Germline CDR1 reads SNHLY; CDR2 reads FYNNEI. Trimming cost V 6 bases and J 3 bases, with 9 bases left between them. Sequencing targeted TCR beta in T cells from blood (CD8+ and CD4+). The sequence derives from a human donor with Susac syndrome. The rearrangement joins TRBV2 to TRBJ2-1; no clear D. Source material: CD4+ T cells from PBMCs. CDR3 sequence reads: CASRVDNYNEQFF. For the CDR3, the DNA is TGTGCCAGCAGAGTCGACAACTACAATGAGCAGTTCTTC. The full variable domain, with the rest looked up from reference TRBV2 and TRBJ2-1, is EPEVTQTPSHQVTQMGQEVILRCVPISNHLYFYWYRQILGQKVEFLVSFYNNEISEKSEIFDDQFSVERPDGSNFTLKIRSTKLEDSAMYFCASRVDNYNEQFFGPGTRLTVL.